This T cell receptor beta chain was obtained from a study of lymphopenia after photon versus proton radiotherapy. General observations from the study: Relative stability marked proton patients; photon patients lost diversity and naive cells.

On this clone itself: Its specificity is unknown.

This CDR3 comprises 16 residues. The V and J ends lost 2 bases and 0 bases, in that order; junction bases with no gene match: 5. Germline values: CDR1 GTSNPN, CDR2 SVGIG (reference sequence). Clones were sequenced by immunoSEQ multiplex PCR, and TCRdb holds only the in-frame ones, with some missing. The table records 65,000 to 90,000 clones, 85% to 95% of them present only once. The clonotype was recovered from a middle-aged woman with cholangiocarcinoma. The sequencing here drew on peripheral blood, taken from a patient treated with photon-based radiotherapy. The V call is TRBV30, the J call TRBJ2-2, with 8 bases lining up with TRBD1. As DNA, the CDR3 is TGTGCCTGGAGTCTCGGGACAGGCCCGAACACCGGGGAGCTGTTTTTT. Translating it yields CAWSLGTGPNTGELFF.